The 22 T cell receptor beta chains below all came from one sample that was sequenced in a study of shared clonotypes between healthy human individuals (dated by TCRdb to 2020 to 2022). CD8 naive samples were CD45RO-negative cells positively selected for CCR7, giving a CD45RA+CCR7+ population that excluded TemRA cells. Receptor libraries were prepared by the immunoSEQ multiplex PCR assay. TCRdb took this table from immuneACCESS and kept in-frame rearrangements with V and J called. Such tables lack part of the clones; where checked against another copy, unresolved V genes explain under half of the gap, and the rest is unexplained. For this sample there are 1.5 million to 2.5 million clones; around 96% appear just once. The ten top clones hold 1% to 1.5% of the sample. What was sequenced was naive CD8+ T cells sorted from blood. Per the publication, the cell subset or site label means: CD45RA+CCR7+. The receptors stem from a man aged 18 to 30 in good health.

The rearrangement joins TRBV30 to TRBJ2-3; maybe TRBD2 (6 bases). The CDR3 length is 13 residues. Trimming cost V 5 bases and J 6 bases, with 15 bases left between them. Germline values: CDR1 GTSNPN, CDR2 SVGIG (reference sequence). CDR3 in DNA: TGTGCCTGGGGGCCGGGAGTTGGGGATACGCAGTATTTT. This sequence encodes CAWGPGVGDTQYF.

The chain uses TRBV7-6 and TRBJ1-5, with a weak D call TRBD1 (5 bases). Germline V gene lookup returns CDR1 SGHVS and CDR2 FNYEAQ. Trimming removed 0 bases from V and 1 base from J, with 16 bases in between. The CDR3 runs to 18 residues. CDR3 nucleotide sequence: TGTGCCAGCAGCTTAGCCTCCCCCCGGGGGGTCAGCAATCAGCCCCAGCATTTT. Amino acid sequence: CASSLASPRGVSNQPQHF.

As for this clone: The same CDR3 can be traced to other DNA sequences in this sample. The DNA for the CDR3 is TGTGCCAGTAGTATCAGGGATGGAGGTCAGCCCCAGCATTTT. Its translation is CASSIRDGGQPQHF. The chain carries TRBV19 and TRBJ1-5; possibly TRBD1 for D (5 bases). Germline loops: CDR1 LNHDA, CDR2 SQIVND (reference sequence). The germline V and J ends were trimmed by 3 bases and 6 bases, with 12 bases remaining between them. This CDR3 is 14 amino acids long.

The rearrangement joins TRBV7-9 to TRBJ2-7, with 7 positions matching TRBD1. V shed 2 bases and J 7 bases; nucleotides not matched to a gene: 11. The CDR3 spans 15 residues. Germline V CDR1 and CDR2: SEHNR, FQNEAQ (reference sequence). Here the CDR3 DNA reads TGTGCCAGCAGCTTACCCGACTACTGGACAGGAGAGCAGTACTTC. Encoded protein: CASSLPDYWTGEQYF.

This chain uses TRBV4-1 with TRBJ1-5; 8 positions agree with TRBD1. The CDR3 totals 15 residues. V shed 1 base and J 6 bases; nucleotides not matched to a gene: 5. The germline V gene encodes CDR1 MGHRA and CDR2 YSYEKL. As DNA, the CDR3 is TGCGCCAGCAGCCAAGGGACAGGGTTAACTCAGCCCCAGCATTTT. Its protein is CASSQGTGLTQPQHF.

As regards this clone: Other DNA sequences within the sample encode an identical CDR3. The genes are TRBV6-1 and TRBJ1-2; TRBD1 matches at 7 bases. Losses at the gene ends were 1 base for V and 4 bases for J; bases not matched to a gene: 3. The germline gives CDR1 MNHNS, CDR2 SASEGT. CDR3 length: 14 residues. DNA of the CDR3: TGTGCCAGCAGTGAAGGACAGGGAGGCTATGGCTACACCTTC. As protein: CASSEGQGGYGYTF.

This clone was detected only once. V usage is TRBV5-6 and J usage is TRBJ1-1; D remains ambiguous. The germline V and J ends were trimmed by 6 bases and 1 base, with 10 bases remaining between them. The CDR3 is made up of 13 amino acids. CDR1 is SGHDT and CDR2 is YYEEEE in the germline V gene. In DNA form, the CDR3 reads TGTGCCAGCAACGTCGGAAGGAACACTGAAGCTTTCTTT. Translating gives CASNVGRNTEAFF. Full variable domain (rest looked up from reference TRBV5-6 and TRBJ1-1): DAGVTQSPTHLIKTRGQQVTLRCSPKSGHDTVSWYQQALGQGPQFIFQYYEEEERQRGNFPDRFSGHQFPNYSSELNVNALLLGDSALYLCASNVGRNTEAFFGQGTRLTVV.

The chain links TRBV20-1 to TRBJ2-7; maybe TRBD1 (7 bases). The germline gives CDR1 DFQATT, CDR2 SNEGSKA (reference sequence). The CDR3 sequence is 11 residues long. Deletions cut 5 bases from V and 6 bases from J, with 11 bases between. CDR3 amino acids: CSALQGGEQYF. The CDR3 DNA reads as TGCAGTGCTCTTCAGGGGGGCGAGCAGTACTTC.

In DNA, the CDR3 is TGTGCCAGCAGCACCCAGACGGCAGGGATGATGAACACTGAAGCTTTCTTT. Its protein is CASSTQTAGMMNTEAFF. The rearrangement uses TRBV28 and TRBJ1-1, with D perhaps TRBD1 (5 bases). This CDR3 is 17 amino acids long. The V end was cut by 6 bases, the J end by 0 bases, with 20 bases between. Germline values: CDR1 MDHEN, CDR2 SYDVKM.

CDR3 in amino acids: CASSASGTETYEQYF. The CDR3 DNA reads TGTGCCAGCAGTGCCTCCGGGACAGAAACCTACGAGCAGTACTTC. This chain uses TRBV6-6 with TRBJ2-7; 7 bases align to TRBD1. This CDR3 is built from 15 residues. From germline, CDR1 is MNHNY and CDR2 SVGAGI (reference sequence). Losses at the gene ends were 5 bases for V and 2 bases for J; bases not matched to a gene: 9.

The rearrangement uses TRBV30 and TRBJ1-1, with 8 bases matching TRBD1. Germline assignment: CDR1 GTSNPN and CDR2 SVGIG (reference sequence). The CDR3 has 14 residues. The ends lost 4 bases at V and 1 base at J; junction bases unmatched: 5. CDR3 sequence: CAWKIGQGNTEAFF. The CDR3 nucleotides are TGTGCCTGGAAAATAGGACAGGGGAACACTGAAGCTTTCTTT.

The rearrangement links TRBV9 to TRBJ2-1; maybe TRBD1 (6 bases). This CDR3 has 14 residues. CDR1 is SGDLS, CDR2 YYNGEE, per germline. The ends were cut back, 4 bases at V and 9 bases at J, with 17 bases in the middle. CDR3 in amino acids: CASSPLQGYSEQFF. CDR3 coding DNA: TGTGCCAGCAGCCCACTGCAGGGGTATAGTGAGCAGTTCTTC.

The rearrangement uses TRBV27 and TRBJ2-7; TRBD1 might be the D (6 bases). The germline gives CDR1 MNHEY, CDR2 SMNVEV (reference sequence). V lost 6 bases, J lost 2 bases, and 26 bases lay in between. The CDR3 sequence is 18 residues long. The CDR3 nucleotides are TGTGCCAGCAGCCCCCTAGCCTCATATGAGGACAGTACCTACGAGCAGTACTTC. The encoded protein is CASSPLASYEDSTYEQYF.

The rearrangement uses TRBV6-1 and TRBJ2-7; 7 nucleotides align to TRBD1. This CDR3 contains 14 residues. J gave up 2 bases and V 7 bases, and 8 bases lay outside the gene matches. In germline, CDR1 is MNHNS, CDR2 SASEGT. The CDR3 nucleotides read TGTGCCAGCATAAGACAGGGACAAGCCTACGAGCAGTACTTC. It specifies CASIRQGQAYEQYF.

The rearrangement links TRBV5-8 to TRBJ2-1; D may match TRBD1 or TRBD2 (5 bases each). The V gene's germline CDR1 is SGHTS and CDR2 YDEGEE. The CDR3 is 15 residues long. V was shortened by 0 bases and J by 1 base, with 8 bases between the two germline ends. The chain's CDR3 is CASSLVEGSYNEQFF. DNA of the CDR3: TGTGCCAGCAGCTTGGTTGAGGGGTCCTACAATGAGCAGTTCTTC.

In DNA form, the CDR3 reads TGTGCCAGCAGCTTGGTGGGACAGGGTCCCTACGAGCAGTACTTC. Protein product: CASSLVGQGPYEQYF. The genes are TRBV5-4 and TRBJ2-7; 9 positions agree with TRBD1. The germline V gene encodes CDR1 SGHNT and CDR2 YYREEE (reference sequence). The CDR3 has 15 residues. Germline trimming cut 0 bases from V and 2 bases from J; bases unmatched to any gene: 3.

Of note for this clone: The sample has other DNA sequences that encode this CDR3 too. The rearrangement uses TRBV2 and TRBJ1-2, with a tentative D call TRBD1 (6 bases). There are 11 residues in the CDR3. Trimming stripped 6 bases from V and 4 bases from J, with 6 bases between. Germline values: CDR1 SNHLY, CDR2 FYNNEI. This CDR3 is CASRDSYGYTF. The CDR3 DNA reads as TGTGCCAGCAGGGACAGCTATGGCTACACCTTC.

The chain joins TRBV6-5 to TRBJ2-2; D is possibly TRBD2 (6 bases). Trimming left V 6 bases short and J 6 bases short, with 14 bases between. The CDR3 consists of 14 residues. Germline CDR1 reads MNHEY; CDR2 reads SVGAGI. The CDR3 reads CASSLGLLAGELFF. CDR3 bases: TGTGCCAGCAGCCTTGGACTATTGGCCGGGGAGCTGTTTTTT.

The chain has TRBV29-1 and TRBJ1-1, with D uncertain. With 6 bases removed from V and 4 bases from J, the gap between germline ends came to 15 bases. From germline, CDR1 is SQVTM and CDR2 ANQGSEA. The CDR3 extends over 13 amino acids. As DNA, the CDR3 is TGCAGCGTACTGGCCCGTCGACTCACTGAAGCTTTCTTT. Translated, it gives CSVLARRLTEAFF.

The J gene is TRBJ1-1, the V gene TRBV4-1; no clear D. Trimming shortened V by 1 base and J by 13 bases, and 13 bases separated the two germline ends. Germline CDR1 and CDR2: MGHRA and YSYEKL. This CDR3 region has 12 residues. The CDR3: CASSQVDSNVFF. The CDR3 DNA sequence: TGCGCCAGCAGCCAAGTTGATTCGAATGTTTTCTTT.

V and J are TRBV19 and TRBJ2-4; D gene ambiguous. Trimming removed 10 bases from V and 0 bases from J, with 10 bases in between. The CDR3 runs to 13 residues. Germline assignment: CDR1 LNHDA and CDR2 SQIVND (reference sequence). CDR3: CAITDGAKNIQYF. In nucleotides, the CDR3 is TGTGCCATCACGGACGGAGCCAAAAACATTCAGTACTTC.

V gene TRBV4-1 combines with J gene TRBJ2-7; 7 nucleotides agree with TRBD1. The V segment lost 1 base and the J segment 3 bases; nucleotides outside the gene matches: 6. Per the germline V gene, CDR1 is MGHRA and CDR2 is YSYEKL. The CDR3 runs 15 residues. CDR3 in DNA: TGCGCCAGCAGCCAAGTGGTCCAGGGGGACTACGAGCAGTACTTC. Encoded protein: CASSQVVQGDYEQYF.